The 14 T cell receptor beta chains listed next were all sequenced from one sample in a study of blood T cell repertoires in COVID-19 (dated by TCRdb to the early 2020s). Library generation was performed with the immunoSEQ multiplex PCR assay. Held by TCRdb, this immuneACCESS table contains in-frame sequences only and omits some clones. Under half of the omission traces to an unresolved V gene where checked; the cause of the rest is unknown. The sample table holds 85,000 to 90,000 clones, of which 89% were seen once. 5% to 6.5% of the sample is in the top ten clones. Sequenced material: peripheral blood. Source of these receptors: a woman older than 75 with active COVID-19.

The rearrangement uses TRBV11-2 and TRBJ1-2, with 9 bases identical to TRBD1. The V gene end was trimmed by 3 bases and the J gene end by 2 bases; junction bases not matched to a gene: 16. CDR1 SGHAT and CDR2 FQNNGV come from the germline V gene. This CDR3 has 19 amino acids. The CDR3 sequence is CASSFRGSMWDRANYGYTF. Written as DNA, the CDR3 is TGTGCCAGCAGCTTCAGGGGCAGTATGTGGGACAGGGCAAACTATGGCTACACCTTC.

The CDR3 loop reads CAISESRSTDTQYF. For the CDR3, the DNA is TGTGCCATCAGTGAGTCCAGAAGCACAGATACGCAGTATTTT. The chain links TRBV10-3 to TRBJ2-3; D is unclear. The CDR3 has 14 amino acids. The germline CDR1 and CDR2 sequences are ENHRY and SYGVKD. Between the trimmed V and J ends, which lost 0 bases and 0 bases, there was a span of 4 bases.

This clone was observed a single time. The V and J genes are TRBV5-1 and TRBJ2-7; 7 positions match TRBD1. V lost 4 bases to trimming and J lost 3 bases; unmatched junction nucleotides: 10. The CDR3 sequence is 15 residues long. Germline V gene sequence: CDR1 SGHRS, CDR2 YFSETQ. CDR3 bases: TGCGCCAGCAGCGGGGCGGCAGGGGGATTCTACGAGCAGTACTTC. Translation: CASSGAAGGFYEQYF. Together with reference TRBV5-1 and TRBJ2-7, the CDR3 gives the full variable domain: KAGVTQTPRYLIKTRGQQVTLSCSPISGHRSVSWYQQTPGQGLQFLFEYFSETQRNKGNFPGRFSGRQFSNSRSEMNVSTLELGDSALYLCASSGAAGGFYEQYFGPGTRLTVT.

The gene calls are TRBV18 and TRBJ1-4; a weak D match, TRBD1 (5 bases). Trimming shortened V by 5 bases and J by 8 bases, and 15 bases separated the two germline ends. Germline CDR1 and CDR2: KGHSH and LQKENI. The CDR3 consists of 14 residues. This chain's CDR3 is CASSLDGGGEKLFF. The DNA for the CDR3 is TGTGCCAGCTCATTAGACGGGGGAGGAGAAAAACTGTTTTTT.

The gene calls are TRBV7-2 and TRBJ2-5; possibly TRBD1 for D (5 bases). Trimming took off 2 bases at V and 7 bases at J, with 17 bases between the two ends. This CDR3 is 15 amino acids long. Germline V gene data show CDR1 as SGHTA and CDR2 as FQGNSA. CDR3: CASSLSPGNLWTQYF. CDR3 sequence (DNA): TGTGCCAGCAGCTTATCGCCAGGGAACTTGTGGACCCAGTACTTC.

This chain uses TRBV7-2 with TRBJ2-5, with 9 bases identical to TRBD1. CDR1 is SGHTA and CDR2 is FQGNSA in the germline V gene. V lost 5 bases to trimming and J lost 5 bases; unmatched junction nucleotides: 6. There are 14 residues in the CDR3. CDR3 coding DNA: TGTGCCAGCAGCCTACAGGGGGCGGGGGAGACCCAGTACTTC. Its protein product is CASSLQGAGETQYF. Together with reference TRBV7-2 and TRBJ2-5, the CDR3 gives the full variable domain: GAGVSQSPSNKVTEKGKDVELRCDPISGHTALYWYRQSLGQGLEFLIYFQGNSAPDKSGLPSDRFSAERTGGSVSTLTIQRTQQEDSAVYLCASSLQGAGETQYFGPGTRLLVL.

The chain combines TRBV28 with TRBJ2-7; weak D call: TRBD1 (5 bases). The CDR3 is made up of 14 amino acids. The V and J ends lost 6 bases and 2 bases respectively, with 14 bases between them. Germline loops: CDR1 MDHEN, CDR2 SYDVKM. This CDR3 reads CASRPHRQTYEQYF. DNA of the CDR3: TGTGCCAGCAGACCTCATCGACAGACCTACGAGCAGTACTTC. Variable domain in full (rest from reference TRBV28 and TRBJ2-7): DVKVTQSSRYLVKRTGEKVFLECVQDMDHENMFWYRQDPGLGLRLIYFSYDVKMKEKGDIPEGYSVSREKKERFSLILESASTNQTSMYLCASRPHRQTYEQYFGPGTRLTVT.

V is TRBV24-1 and J is TRBJ2-2; TRBD2 matches at 7 bases. CDR1 and CDR2 from the germline V gene are KGHDR and SFDVKD. V shed 6 bases, J shed 4 bases, and the junction held 1 base outside the gene matches. CDR3 length: 13 amino acids. The CDR3 region is CATSWEGTGELFF. The DNA for the CDR3 is TGTGCCACCAGTTGGGAGGGCACCGGGGAGCTGTTTTTT.

The chain employs TRBV19 and TRBJ1-2, with 7 bases aligning to TRBD1. The length of the CDR3 is 15 residues. Germline values: CDR1 LNHDA, CDR2 SQIVND (reference sequence). After removal of 6 bases from V and 2 bases from J, the junction contained 9 bases not matched to a gene. The CDR3 bases are TGTGCCAGTAGCCCGGACAGGCAACGCAACTATGGCTACACCTTC. Its translation is CASSPDRQRNYGYTF.

The gene calls are TRBV28 and TRBJ2-6, with 9 bases fitting TRBD1. The CDR3 covers 16 residues. Per germline, CDR1 MDHEN and CDR2 SYDVKM. The J segment lost 0 bases and the V segment lost 8 bases, leaving 5 bases of the junction unmatched. The DNA for the CDR3 is TGTGCCAGCGGTGGACAGGGGCGCTCTGGGGCCAACGTCCTGACTTTC. Translating it yields CASGGQGRSGANVLTF.

Ten or more counts support this clone. V usage is TRBV6-2 or TRBV6-3 and J usage is TRBJ2-5, with D perhaps TRBD2 (5 bases). Trimming stripped 2 bases from V and 5 bases from J, with 18 bases between. Germline V CDR1 and CDR2: MNHEY, SVGEGT. The CDR3 length is 16 residues. CDR3 nucleotides: TGTGCCAGCAGTTACCGTCTCGCGGGCGGGCGCGAGACCCAGTACTTC. Protein: CASSYRLAGGRETQYF.

Only one count was recorded for this clone. The chain combines TRBV28 with TRBJ2-1, with TRBD2 identical over 10 bases. The CDR3 is made up of 17 amino acids. Germline-derived CDR1 and CDR2 are MDHEN and SYDVKM. With V trimmed by 10 bases and J by 1 base, 13 bases remained unmatched. CDR3 amino acids: CATKGTSGIVSYNEQFF. CDR3 sequence (DNA): TGTGCCACTAAAGGCACTAGCGGGATAGTTTCCTACAATGAGCAGTTCTTC.

This chain connects TRBV9 to TRBJ1-6; possible D gene TRBD1, 6 bases. The CDR3 is 15 residues long. Germline assignment: CDR1 SGDLS and CDR2 YYNGEE. Trimming left V 4 bases short and J 0 bases short, with 8 bases between. The chain's CDR3 is CASSTGSSYNSPLHF. DNA of the CDR3: TGTGCCAGCAGCACAGGGAGCTCCTATAATTCACCCCTCCACTTT.

J is TRBJ1-6 and V is TRBV11-2, with D hard to call. V was shortened by 6 bases and J by 0 bases, with 12 bases between the two germline ends. The CDR3 loop spans 16 amino acids. From germline, CDR1 is SGHAT and CDR2 FQNNGV. The CDR3 reads CASSEIRSSYNSPLHF. The CDR3, as DNA: TGTGCCAGCAGTGAAATACGGAGCTCCTATAATTCACCCCTCCACTTT. Full variable domain (rest looked up from reference TRBV11-2 and TRBJ1-6): EAGVAQSPRYKIIEKRQSVAFWCNPISGHATLYWYQQILGQGPKLLIQFQNNGVVDDSQLPKDRFSAERLKGVDSTLKIQPAKLEDSAVYLCASSEIRSSYNSPLHFGNGTRLTVT.